This passage covers 19 T cell receptor beta chains from one sample sequenced in a study of cytomegalovirus exposure and HLA in healthy donors. Primers: 60 Vbeta forward and 13 Jbeta reverse. Sequenced by immunoSEQ multiplex PCR; TCRdb stores in-frame clones only, minus some. The data show about 62,000 clones, about 71% seen once. The material sequenced was PBMCs. Receptors were obtained from a man in his 60s in good health and CMV-seropositive.

V and J are TRBV7-9 and TRBJ2-3, with 10 bases aligning to TRBD1. Germline V lookup: CDR1 SEHNR, CDR2 FQNEAQ (reference sequence). The J segment lost 3 bases and the V segment lost 5 bases, leaving 11 bases of the junction unmatched. The CDR3 has 17 residues. The CDR3 spells CASSADRGRDWTDTQYF. CDR3 nucleotide sequence: TGTGCCAGCAGCGCAGACAGGGGGCGCGATTGGACAGATACGCAGTATTTT.

This clone has a handful of counts. The rearrangement uses TRBV5-4 and TRBJ2-7; TRBD1 matches at 7 bases. Germline values: CDR1 SGHNT, CDR2 YYREEE (reference sequence). V gave up 4 bases and J gave up 3 bases; unmatched junction bases: 7. This CDR3 has 14 residues. The CDR3 DNA is TGTGCCAGCAGCCCACAGGGGTCCATCTACGAGCAGTACTTC. Its protein product is CASSPQGSIYEQYF. The whole variable domain, filled in from reference TRBV5-4 and TRBJ2-7, reads ETGVTQSPTHLIKTRGQQVTLRCSSQSGHNTVSWYQQALGQGPQFIFQYYREEENGRGNFPPRFSGLQFPNYSSELNVNALELDDSALYLCASSPQGSIYEQYFGPGTRLTVT.

This rearrangement joins TRBV5-1 to TRBJ2-3; D might be TRBD1 (5 bases). V was pared by 0 bases and J by 4 bases, with 9 bases between. This CDR3 is built from 14 residues. The germline V gene encodes CDR1 SGHRS and CDR2 YFSETQ. As DNA, the CDR3 is TGCGCCAGCAGCTTGGAAACAGGCCCAGATACGCAGTATTTT. Translation gives CASSLETGPDTQYF.

The V gene is TRBV7-9, the J gene TRBJ1-5, with TRBD1 as a possible D gene (6 bases). The CDR3 covers 13 residues. Trimming removed 5 bases from V and 4 bases from J, with 9 bases in between. Per germline, CDR1 SEHNR and CDR2 FQNEAQ (reference sequence). The CDR3 is CASSTQGNQPQHF. As DNA, the CDR3 is TGTGCCAGCAGCACACAGGGTAATCAGCCCCAGCATTTT.

This clone was seen only a few times. The J gene is TRBJ2-3, the V gene TRBV7-9; 7 bases agree with TRBD1. V was pared by 2 bases and J by 0 bases, with 5 bases of the junction left unmatched. This CDR3 comprises 16 residues. Per the germline V gene, CDR1 is SEHNR and CDR2 is FQNEAQ (reference sequence). DNA for the CDR3: TGTGCCAGCAGCTTATCGGCAGGGGGAAGCACAGATACGCAGTATTTT. Translated, it gives CASSLSAGGSTDTQYF.

The chain links TRBV11-3 to TRBJ1-4, with D possibly TRBD1 on 6 matching bases. CDR3 length: 14 amino acids. V was shortened by 5 bases and J by 5 bases, with 12 bases between the two germline ends. CDR1 is SGHNT, CDR2 YENEEA, per germline. CDR3 in amino acids: CASSTTGVNEKLFF. CDR3 DNA sequence: TGTGCCAGCAGCACGACAGGTGTCAATGAAAAACTGTTTTTT.

This clone was observed a few times. The chain recombines TRBV19 with TRBJ1-3; D not certain. The CDR3 has 12 residues. Germline CDR1 LNHDA, CDR2 SQIVND (reference sequence). Trimming left V 6 bases short and J 8 bases short, with 11 bases between. As DNA, the CDR3 is TGTGCCAGTAGCACGGACTATTACACCATATATTTT. This codes for CASSTDYYTIYF.

The genes are TRBV5-1 and TRBJ2-3; possibly TRBD2 for D (5 bases). Germline values: CDR1 SGHRS, CDR2 YFSETQ. CDR3 size: 14 residues. V gave up 0 bases and J gave up 0 bases, with 5 bases separating them. The CDR3 is CASSLGTSTDTQYF. The CDR3 DNA is TGCGCCAGCAGCTTGGGGACTAGCACAGATACGCAGTATTTT.

This chain connects TRBV5-8 to TRBJ1-3; 7 bases are a match to TRBD1. This CDR3 contains 16 residues. V lost 0 bases, J lost 1 base, and 4 bases stayed unmatched. Per germline, CDR1 SGHTS and CDR2 YDEGEE. In DNA, the CDR3 is TGTGCCAGCAGCTTGGACAGGGGAGTATCTGGAAACACCATATATTTT. Protein product: CASSLDRGVSGNTIYF. Looking up the rest from reference TRBV5-8 and TRBJ1-3 gives the full variable domain: EAGVTQSPTHLIKTRGQQATLRCSPISGHTSVYWYQQALGLGLQFLLWYDEGEERNRGNFPPRFSGRQFPNYSSELNVNALELEDSALYLCASSLDRGVSGNTIYFGEGSWLTVV.

V is TRBV5-1 and J is TRBJ2-3; 8 bases are a match to TRBD2. The trim removed 0 bases at V and 4 bases at J, leaving 7 bases unmatched. Germline CDR1 is SGHRS and CDR2 is YFSETQ. This CDR3 is built from 16 residues. The CDR3 region has the DNA TGCGCCAGCAGCTTGGTGGCTAGCGGGCAGGCAGATACGCAGTATTTT. This gives the protein CASSLVASGQADTQYF.

This clone was seen only once. The rearrangement uses TRBV5-4 and TRBJ2-1; 8 nucleotides agree with TRBD2. With 1 base clipped from V and 9 bases from J, the junction kept 9 bases outside the gene matches. Per germline, CDR1 SGHNT and CDR2 YYREEE (reference sequence). The CDR3 runs 15 residues. In DNA form, the CDR3 reads TGTGCCAGCAGCTTGATGTCGGGGGGGCCACGTGAGCAGTTCTTC. Translated, it gives CASSLMSGGPREQFF. Combining the CDR3 with reference TRBV5-4 and TRBJ2-1 gives the whole variable domain ETGVTQSPTHLIKTRGQQVTLRCSSQSGHNTVSWYQQALGQGPQFIFQYYREEENGRGNFPPRFSGLQFPNYSSELNVNALELDDSALYLCASSLMSGGPREQFFGPGTRLTVL.

This clone was detected a few times. The chain recombines TRBV9 with TRBJ2-2, with D perhaps matching TRBD2 (6 bases). The CDR3 contains 11 residues. CDR1 SGDLS and CDR2 YYNGEE come from the germline V gene. Between the trimmed V and J ends, which lost 7 bases and 6 bases, there was a span of 7 bases. Written as DNA, the CDR3 is TGTGCCAGCGGGGGGTCCGGGGAGCTGTTTTTT. This codes for CASGGSGELFF.

This chain links TRBV5-1 with TRBJ1-5, with TRBD1 identical over 7 bases. Germline V gene lookup returns CDR1 SGHRS and CDR2 YFSETQ. The CDR3 has 15 residues. V lost 4 bases, J lost 5 bases, and 9 bases stayed unmatched. The CDR3 region is CASSPATGIDQPQHF. In DNA form, the CDR3 reads TGCGCCAGCAGCCCCGCGACAGGGATCGATCAGCCCCAGCATTTT.

There are a few counts of this clone. V and J are TRBV2 and TRBJ2-5, with 8 bases lining up with TRBD2. This CDR3 contains 14 residues. CDR1 SNHLY and CDR2 FYNNEI come from the germline V gene. Trimming took 4 bases from V and 2 from J; bases not matched to a gene: 3. In DNA, the CDR3 is TGTGCCAGCAGTGCGGGGGGGATACAAGAGACCCAGTACTTC. This translates into CASSAGGIQETQYF.

In its sample, this clone was seen a few times. The CDR3 sequence is CASSLSQGGEQYF. The CDR3 DNA follows: TGTGCCAGCAGTTTATCTCAGGGAGGCGAGCAGTACTTC. This chain joins TRBV27 and TRBJ2-7, with D possibly being TRBD2 (6 bases). CDR3 size: 13 residues. V was clipped by 0 bases and J by 6 bases, with 9 bases between them. Per germline, CDR1 MNHEY and CDR2 SMNVEV (reference sequence).

This chain links TRBV7-9 with TRBJ2-3; maybe TRBD1 (5 bases). V lost 7 bases and J lost 5, with 19 bases in between. This CDR3 has 15 residues. The germline V gene has CDR1 SEHNR and CDR2 FQNEAQ (reference sequence). DNA for the CDR3: TGTGCCAGCACCAGTGCCGGCAGGGTCGGAGATACGCAGTATTTT. Translation: CASTSAGRVGDTQYF.

Comments on this clone: Other nucleotide sequences in the sample specify the same CDR3. The chain has TRBV2 and TRBJ2-2; 9 bases fit TRBD2. The CDR3 spans 16 residues. The ends lost 5 bases at V and 5 bases at J; junction bases unmatched: 9. Germline CDR1 reads SNHLY; CDR2 reads FYNNEI. Here the CDR3 reads CASSLEGLAGTGELFF. CDR3 nucleotide sequence: TGTGCCAGCAGTCTAGAGGGGCTAGCGGGGACCGGGGAGCTGTTTTTT.

This clone showed up just a few times. This chain's CDR3 is CASSYSGGRANDEQYF. The CDR3 nucleotides read TGTGCCAGCAGTTACTCGGGCGGGAGGGCCAATGACGAGCAGTACTTC. V is TRBV6-5 and J is TRBJ2-7; 9 positions agree with TRBD2. Germline values: CDR1 MNHEY, CDR2 SVGAGI. V lost 0 bases and J lost 5; bases outside the gene matches: 8. This CDR3 has 16 residues.

The rearrangement links TRBV11-3 to TRBJ1-1; D gene unclear. Germline V gene lookup returns CDR1 SGHNT and CDR2 YENEEA. The CDR3 loop spans 14 amino acids. Trimming stripped 3 bases from V and 1 base from J, with 9 bases between. In DNA form, the CDR3 reads TGTGCCAGCAGCTTTGAATACAGGAACACTGAAGCTTTCTTT. Its protein product is CASSFEYRNTEAFF.